Below are 12 T cell receptor beta chains sequenced from a single sample in a study of blood T cell repertoires in COVID-19 (dated by TCRdb to 2020 to 2022). Receptors were amplified or captured by the immunoSEQ multiplex PCR assay. Here the immuneACCESS table is served through TCRdb, limited to in-frame sequences with V and J called. Missing clones are a known gap in these copies; in checked studies unresolved V genes cover under half, and the rest lacks a known reason. Here the sample has a few hundred thousand clones; about nine tenths occur a single time. 0.6% to 0.7% of the sample is taken by the ten largest. Material: PBMCs or T cells enriched from blood (not recorded which). The receptors were sampled from a man between 18 and 29 years old who had recovered from COVID-19.

The V and J genes are TRBV10-3 and TRBJ1-2; 7 bases map to TRBD1. Germline V gene sequence: CDR1 ENHRY, CDR2 SYGVKD. This CDR3 region has 16 residues. V lost 0 bases to trimming and J lost 5 bases; unmatched junction nucleotides: 9. The DNA for the CDR3 is TGTGCCATCAGTGAGTCGATGGTACAGGGGTCTTATGGCTACACCTTC. Protein sequence: CAISESMVQGSYGYTF.

The rearrangement joins TRBV12-5 to TRBJ1-3; 7 bases map to TRBD1. Per germline, CDR1 LGHNT and CDR2 FRNRAP. J was trimmed by 5 bases and V by 1 base; bases with no gene match: 2. The CDR3 runs to 14 residues. DNA of the CDR3: TGTGCTAGTGGTTTGGGGGACAGCCGAAACACCATATATTTT. Residues: CASGLGDSRNTIYF.

The rearrangement joins TRBV19 to TRBJ2-7; TRBD1 agrees at 8 bases. The J segment lost 4 bases and the V segment lost 4 bases, leaving 6 bases of the junction unmatched. The germline V gene has CDR1 LNHDA and CDR2 SQIVND (reference sequence). CDR3 length equals 14 residues. CDR3 coding DNA: TGTGCCAGTAGTAGAACGGGACAGGTATACGAGCAGTACTTC. Translation gives CASSRTGQVYEQYF.

The chain has TRBV7-8 and TRBJ1-2, with TRBD1 identical over 10 bases. This CDR3 comprises 15 residues. V lost 7 bases, J lost 5 bases, and 10 bases stayed unmatched. Per germline, CDR1 SGHVS and CDR2 FQNEAQ. The CDR3 loop is CASTPRQGASYGYTF. The CDR3 DNA follows: TGTGCCAGCACCCCTAGACAGGGGGCATCTTATGGCTACACCTTC.

V gene TRBV30 combines with J gene TRBJ1-5, with D tentatively TRBD1 (5 bases). V gave up 1 base and J gave up 0 bases, with 10 bases separating them. The CDR3 is 15 amino acids. Germline CDR1 reads GTSNPN; CDR2 reads SVGIG (reference sequence). CDR3 in amino acids: CAWSAVGGSNQPQHF. The CDR3 DNA reads TGTGCCTGGAGTGCCGTGGGGGGTAGCAATCAGCCCCAGCATTTT.

The chain carries TRBV7-9 and TRBJ2-5, with D uncertain. Looked up from germline, CDR1 is SEHNR and CDR2 is FQNEAQ (reference sequence). CDR3 length equals 15 residues. Trimming shortened V by 2 bases and J by 0 bases, and 10 bases separated the two germline ends. Here the CDR3 reads CASSLSGSHQETQYF. The DNA for the CDR3 is TGTGCCAGCAGCTTAAGTGGCAGTCACCAAGAGACCCAGTACTTC.

This chain uses TRBV7-8 with TRBJ2-1, with 11 bases aligning to TRBD1. This CDR3 contains 15 residues. V shed 5 bases and J 7 bases; nucleotides not matched to a gene: 7. CDR1 and CDR2 (germline): SGHVS, FQNEAQ. The CDR3: CASSRRGQGANEQFF. The CDR3 bases are TGTGCCAGCAGCCGACGCGGACAGGGGGCAAATGAGCAGTTCTTC.

The chain couples TRBV27 to TRBJ1-6; D is possibly TRBD1 (5 bases). Germline V lookup: CDR1 MNHEY, CDR2 SMNVEV (reference sequence). V shed 5 bases and J shed 7 bases, with 12 bases lying between them. The length of the CDR3 is 14 residues. CDR3 amino acids: CASSPRQRNSPLHF. The CDR3 nucleotides read TGTGCCAGCAGTCCAAGACAGAGGAATTCACCCCTCCACTTT.

The chain couples TRBV28 to TRBJ1-2; no clear D. Germline CDR1 and CDR2: MDHEN and SYDVKM. The CDR3 spans 15 residues. Between the trimmed V and J ends, which lost 6 bases and 6 bases, there was a span of 20 bases. DNA of the CDR3: TGTGCCAGCAGCCCCCATCGGTTGAGAGCAAATGGCTACACCTTC. Translating gives CASSPHRLRANGYTF.

This clone has only one observation. The V call is TRBV5-1, the J call TRBJ2-3; 10 nucleotides align to TRBD2. CDR1 SGHRS and CDR2 YFSETQ come from the germline V gene. This CDR3 region has 21 residues. J gave up 3 bases and V 6 bases, and 25 bases lay outside the gene matches. This CDR3 is CASTTRVSSGSLTQGTDTQYF. CDR3 DNA sequence: TGCGCCAGCACCACCCGGGTTTCTAGCGGGAGTTTGACCCAGGGGACAGATACGCAGTATTTT.

This clone was found a few times. The chain recombines TRBV20-1 with TRBJ1-4; 7 positions match TRBD1. V dropped 3 bases and J dropped 7; count of bases not matched to a gene: 8. Germline values: CDR1 DFQATT, CDR2 SNEGSKA (reference sequence). This CDR3 region has 14 residues. The CDR3 nucleotides are TGCAGTGCTAGTGGCGCAGGGGGTGGTGAAAAACTGTTTTTT. It specifies CSASGAGGGEKLFF.

The CDR3 nucleotides are TGTGCCACCAGTAAGGCGAACCAGGGGGCTCCCCCGGGGAGTCAGCCCCAGCATTTT. Protein product: CATSKANQGAPPGSQPQHF. J is TRBJ1-5 and V is TRBV24-1, with 8 bases matching TRBD1. Germline V gene sequence: CDR1 KGHDR, CDR2 SFDVKD. The CDR3 has 19 residues. V lost 6 bases and J lost 6; bases outside the gene matches: 21.